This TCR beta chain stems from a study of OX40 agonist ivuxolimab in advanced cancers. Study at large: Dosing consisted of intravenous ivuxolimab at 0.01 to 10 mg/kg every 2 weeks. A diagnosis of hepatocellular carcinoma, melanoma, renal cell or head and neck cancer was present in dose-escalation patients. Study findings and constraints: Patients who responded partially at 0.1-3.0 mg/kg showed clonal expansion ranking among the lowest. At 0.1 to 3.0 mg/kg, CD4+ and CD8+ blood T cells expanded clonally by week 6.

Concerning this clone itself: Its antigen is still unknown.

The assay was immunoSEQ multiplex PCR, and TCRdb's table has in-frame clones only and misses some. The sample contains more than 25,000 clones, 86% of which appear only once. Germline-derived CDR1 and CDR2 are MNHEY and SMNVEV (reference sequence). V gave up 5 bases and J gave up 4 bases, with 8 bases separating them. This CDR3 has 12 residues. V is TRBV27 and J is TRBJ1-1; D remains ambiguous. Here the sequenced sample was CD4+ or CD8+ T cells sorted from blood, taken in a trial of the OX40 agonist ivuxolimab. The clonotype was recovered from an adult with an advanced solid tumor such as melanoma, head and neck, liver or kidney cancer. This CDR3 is CASSNWGTEAFF. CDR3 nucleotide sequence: TGTGCCAGCAGTAACTGGGGCACTGAAGCTTTCTTT.